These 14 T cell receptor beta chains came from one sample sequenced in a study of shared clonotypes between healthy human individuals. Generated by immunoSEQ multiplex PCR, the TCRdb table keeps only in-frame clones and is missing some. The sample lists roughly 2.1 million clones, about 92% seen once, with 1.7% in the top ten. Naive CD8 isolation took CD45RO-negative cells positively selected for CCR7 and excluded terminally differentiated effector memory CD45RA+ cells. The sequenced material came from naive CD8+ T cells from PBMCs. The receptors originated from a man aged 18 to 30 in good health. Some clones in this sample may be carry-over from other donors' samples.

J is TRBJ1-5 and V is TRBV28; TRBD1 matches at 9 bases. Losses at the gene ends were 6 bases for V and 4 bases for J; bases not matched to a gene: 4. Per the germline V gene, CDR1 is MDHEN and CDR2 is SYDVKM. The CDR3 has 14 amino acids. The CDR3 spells CASRPTGGNQPQHF. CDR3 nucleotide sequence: TGTGCCAGCAGACCGACAGGGGGGAATCAGCCCCAGCATTTT.

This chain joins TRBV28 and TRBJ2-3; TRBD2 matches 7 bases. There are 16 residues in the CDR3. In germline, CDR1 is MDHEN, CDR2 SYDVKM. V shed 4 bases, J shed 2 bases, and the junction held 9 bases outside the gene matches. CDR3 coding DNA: TGTGCCAGCAGTTCACCCGGGACTATAAACACAGATACGCAGTATTTT. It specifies CASSSPGTINTDTQYF.

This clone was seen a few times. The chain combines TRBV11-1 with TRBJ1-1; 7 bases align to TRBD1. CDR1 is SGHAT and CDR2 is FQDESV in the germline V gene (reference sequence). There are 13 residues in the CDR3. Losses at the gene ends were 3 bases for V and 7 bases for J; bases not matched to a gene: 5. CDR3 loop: CASSFTGVNEAFF. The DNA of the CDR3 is TGTGCCAGCAGCTTCACAGGGGTTAATGAAGCTTTCTTT. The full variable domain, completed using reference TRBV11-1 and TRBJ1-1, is EAEVAQSPRYKITEKSQAVAFWCDPISGHATLYWYRQILGQGPELLVQFQDESVVDDSQLPKDRFSAERLKGVDSTLKIQPAELGDSAMYLCASSFTGVNEAFFGQGTRLTVV.

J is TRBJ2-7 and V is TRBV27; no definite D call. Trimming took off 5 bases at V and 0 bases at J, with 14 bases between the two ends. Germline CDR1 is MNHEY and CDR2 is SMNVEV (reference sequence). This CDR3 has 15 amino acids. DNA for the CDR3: TGTGCCAGCAGTCCCAGACTTGTCAGCTCCTACGAGCAGTACTTC. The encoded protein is CASSPRLVSSYEQYF.

CDR3 amino acids: CASSPRKRLFNEQFF. The CDR3 DNA reads TGTGCCAGCAGCCCACGGAAGCGGCTATTCAATGAGCAGTTCTTC. The J gene is TRBJ2-1, the V gene TRBV14, with D maybe TRBD2 (5 bases). Germline V gene data show CDR1 as SGHDN and CDR2 as FVKESK. Trimming shortened V by 4 bases and J by 6 bases, and 16 bases separated the two germline ends. This CDR3 is 15 amino acids long.

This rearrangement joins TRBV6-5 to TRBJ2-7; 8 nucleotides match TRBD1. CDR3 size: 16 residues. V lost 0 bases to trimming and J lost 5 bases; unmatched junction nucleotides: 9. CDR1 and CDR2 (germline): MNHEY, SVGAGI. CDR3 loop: CASSYSSGQVFHEQYF. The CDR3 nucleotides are TGTGCCAGCAGTTACTCATCGGGACAGGTCTTCCACGAGCAGTACTTC.

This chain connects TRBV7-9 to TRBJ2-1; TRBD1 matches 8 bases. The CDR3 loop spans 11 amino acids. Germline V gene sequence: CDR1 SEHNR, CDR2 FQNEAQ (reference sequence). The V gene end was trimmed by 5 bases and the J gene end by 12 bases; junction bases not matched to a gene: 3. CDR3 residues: CASSAGTGQFF. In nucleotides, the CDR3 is TGTGCCAGCAGCGCCGGGACAGGGCAGTTCTTC.

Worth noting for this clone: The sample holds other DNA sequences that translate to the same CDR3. The DNA for the CDR3 is TGTGCCAGCAGCCCCGATAGCGGGCCTTACGAGCAGTACTTC. Its protein product is CASSPDSGPYEQYF. The genes are TRBV9 and TRBJ2-7, with 7 nucleotides matching TRBD2. Germline values: CDR1 SGDLS, CDR2 YYNGEE. CDR3 length equals 14 residues. J lost 4 bases, V lost 4 bases, and 8 bases had no gene match.

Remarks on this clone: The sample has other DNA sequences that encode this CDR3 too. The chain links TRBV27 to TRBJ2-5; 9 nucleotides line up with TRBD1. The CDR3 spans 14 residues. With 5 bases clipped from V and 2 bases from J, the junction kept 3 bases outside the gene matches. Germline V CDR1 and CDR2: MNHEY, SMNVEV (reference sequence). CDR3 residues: CASSPDRGQETQYF. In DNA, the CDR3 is TGTGCCAGCAGTCCGGACAGGGGACAAGAGACCCAGTACTTC.

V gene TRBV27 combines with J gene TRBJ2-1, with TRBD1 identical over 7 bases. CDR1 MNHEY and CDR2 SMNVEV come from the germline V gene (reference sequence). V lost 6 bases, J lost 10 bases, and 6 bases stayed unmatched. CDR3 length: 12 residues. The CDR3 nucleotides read TGTGCCAGCAGCCCACAGGACAGGGAGCAGTTCTTC. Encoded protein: CASSPQDREQFF.

The DNA of the CDR3 is TGCGCCAGCAGCCAAGATCAGGAGACAGATACGCAGTATTTT. Its translation is CASSQDQETDTQYF. The chain joins TRBV4-3 to TRBJ2-3; D is ambiguous. V lost 0 bases to trimming and J lost 3 bases, with 7 bases between them. The germline CDR1 and CDR2 sequences are LGHNA and YSLEER. The CDR3 runs 14 residues.

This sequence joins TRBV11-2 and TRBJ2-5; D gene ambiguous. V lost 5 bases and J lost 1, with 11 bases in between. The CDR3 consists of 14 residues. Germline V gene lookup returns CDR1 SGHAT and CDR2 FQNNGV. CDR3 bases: TGTGCCAGCAGCCCCGGCCGGCCCCAAGAGACCCAGTACTTC. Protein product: CASSPGRPQETQYF.

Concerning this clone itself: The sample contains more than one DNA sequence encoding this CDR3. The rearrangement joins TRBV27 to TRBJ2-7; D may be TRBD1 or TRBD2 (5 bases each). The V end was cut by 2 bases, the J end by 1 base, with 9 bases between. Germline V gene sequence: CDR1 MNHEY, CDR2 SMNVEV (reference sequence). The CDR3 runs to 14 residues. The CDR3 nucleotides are TGTGCCAGCAGTTTACAGGGAGTATCCTACGAGCAGTACTTC. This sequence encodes CASSLQGVSYEQYF.

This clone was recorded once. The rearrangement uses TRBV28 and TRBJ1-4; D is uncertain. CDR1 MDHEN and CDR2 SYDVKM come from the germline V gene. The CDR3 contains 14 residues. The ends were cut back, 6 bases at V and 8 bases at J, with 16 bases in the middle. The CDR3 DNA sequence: TGTGCCAGCAGCCCCGAGGGAAGGCGAGAAAAACTGTTTTTT. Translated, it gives CASSPEGRREKLFF.